The 20 T cell receptor beta chains given below trace back to one sample, sequenced in a study of T cell responses to AZD1222 COVID-19 vaccine. Clones were sequenced by immunoSEQ multiplex PCR, and TCRdb holds only the in-frame ones, with some missing. This table has more than 95,000 clones, over 75% appearing once. This sample comprised peripheral blood, obtained on day 0 of AZD1222 vaccination. These receptor sequences come from an adult in good health.

V and J are TRBV27 and TRBJ1-2, with 8 nucleotides matching TRBD1. V shed 6 bases and J 5 bases; nucleotides not matched to a gene: 8. Looked up from germline, CDR1 is MNHEY and CDR2 is SMNVEV (reference sequence). This CDR3 contains 14 residues. The CDR3 DNA is TGTGCCAGCAGCCCGGGACAGGCAGTTTATGGCTACACCTTC. Protein: CASSPGQAVYGYTF.

CDR3 nucleotide sequence: TGTGCCAGCAGCTCAGGACAGGGAAATGAAAAACTGTTTTTT. This gives the protein CASSSGQGNEKLFF. This chain links TRBV5-8 with TRBJ1-4, with 8 bases lining up with TRBD1. The CDR3 covers 14 residues. Unmatched junction bases numbered 3, after V lost 3 bases and J lost 5 bases. Germline V gene sequence: CDR1 SGHTS, CDR2 YDEGEE.

The genes are TRBV19 and TRBJ1-4; 7 nucleotides agree with TRBD1. The ends lost 2 bases at V and 0 bases at J; junction bases unmatched: 3. The CDR3 sequence is 16 residues long. Germline V lookup: CDR1 LNHDA, CDR2 SQIVND (reference sequence). The DNA for the CDR3 is TGTGCCAGTAGTATACAGGGGACAGCAACTAATGAAAAACTGTTTTTT. Protein sequence: CASSIQGTATNEKLFF.

This chain connects TRBV5-1 to TRBJ1-2; 9 nucleotides align to TRBD1. Per germline, CDR1 SGHRS and CDR2 YFSETQ. With 4 bases clipped from V and 7 bases from J, the junction kept 11 bases outside the gene matches. The CDR3 loop spans 15 amino acids. This CDR3 is CASSKGQGMEGGYTF. CDR3 bases: TGCGCCAGCAGCAAAGGACAGGGGATGGAAGGTGGCTACACCTTC. The complete variable domain, with remaining parts taken from reference TRBV5-1 and TRBJ1-2, reads KAGVTQTPRYLIKTRGQQVTLSCSPISGHRSVSWYQQTPGQGLQFLFEYFSETQRNKGNFPGRFSGRQFSNSRSEMNVSTLELGDSALYLCASSKGQGMEGGYTFGSGTRLTVV.

This chain connects TRBV6-5 to TRBJ1-6, with 10 positions matching TRBD1. There are 13 residues in the CDR3. The junction had 4 bases not matched to a gene; V was cut back by 7 bases and J by 10 bases. Germline V gives CDR1 MNHEY, CDR2 SVGAGI. As DNA, the CDR3 is TGTGCCAGCATATGGGACAGGGGATCACCCCTCCACTTT. Its protein is CASIWDRGSPLHF.

The chain recombines TRBV3-1 (or the pseudogene TRBV3-2) with TRBJ2-5; 9 bases are a match to TRBD1. V trimming: 2 bases; J trimming: 9 bases; junction bases outside the gene matches: 10. Per the germline V gene, CDR1 is LGHDT and CDR2 is YNNKEL (reference sequence). This CDR3 contains 15 residues. The CDR3 region has the DNA TGTGCCAGCAGCCAACTGGACAGGGGAAGAAGGGCCCAGTACTTC. Amino acid sequence: CASSQLDRGRRAQYF.

This clone was counted only a few times. The chain uses TRBV14 and TRBJ2-5; TRBD2 matches 8 bases. V dropped 0 bases and J dropped 4; count of bases not matched to a gene: 1. The CDR3 extends over 14 amino acids. CDR1 SGHDN and CDR2 FVKESK come from the germline V gene. CDR3: CASSQERGGETQYF. In DNA, the CDR3 is TGTGCCAGCAGCCAAGAACGGGGGGGAGAGACCCAGTACTTC.

The V and J genes are TRBV11-1 and TRBJ1-6, with 7 nucleotides matching TRBD1. V shed 5 bases, J shed 8 bases, and the junction held 9 bases outside the gene matches. Looked up from germline, CDR1 is SGHAT and CDR2 is FQDESV (reference sequence). The CDR3 contains 15 residues. DNA of the CDR3: TGTGCCAGCAGCGCTCCGACAGGGCGGGATTCACCCCTCCACTTT. Encoded protein: CASSAPTGRDSPLHF. The whole variable domain, filled in from reference TRBV11-1 and TRBJ1-6, reads EAEVAQSPRYKITEKSQAVAFWCDPISGHATLYWYRQILGQGPELLVQFQDESVVDDSQLPKDRFSAERLKGVDSTLKIQPAELGDSAMYLCASSAPTGRDSPLHFGNGTRLTVT.

V and J are TRBV19 and TRBJ2-3, with TRBD2 matching 9 bases. V dropped 5 bases and J dropped 0; count of bases not matched to a gene: 3. In germline, CDR1 is LNHDA, CDR2 SQIVND (reference sequence). The CDR3 consists of 15 residues. The CDR3 reads CASSQTSGSTDTQYF. In DNA, the CDR3 is TGTGCCAGTAGTCAAACTAGCGGGAGCACAGATACGCAGTATTTT.

The chain employs TRBV3-1 (or the pseudogene TRBV3-2) and TRBJ2-1; D might be TRBD2 (5 bases). Per germline, CDR1 LGHDT and CDR2 YNNKEL (reference sequence). The CDR3 extends over 12 amino acids. The V end lost 7 bases, the J end lost 4 bases, and 8 bases lay between the germline ends. The CDR3 DNA follows: TGTGCCAGCAATTCGGGGTACAATGAGCAGTTCTTC. It is translated as CASNSGYNEQFF.

The J gene is TRBJ1-2, the V gene TRBV10-3; no clear D. Trimming cost V 2 bases and J 1 base, with 11 bases left between them. In germline, CDR1 is ENHRY, CDR2 SYGVKD. The CDR3 length is 15 residues. Here the CDR3 DNA reads TGTGCCATCAGTGAGATCCACAGCAATAACTATGGCTACACCTTC. Its translation is CAISEIHSNNYGYTF.

Details on this clone: An end of the junction differs from the germline gene, which may be a read error. Other DNA sequences in this specimen translate into the identical CDR3. This chain links TRBV27 with TRBJ1-6; a weak D match, TRBD1 (6 bases). The CDR3 has 15 amino acids. The germline V gene has CDR1 MNHEY and CDR2 SMNVEV (reference sequence). CDR3 amino acids: CASSLTGKDNSPLHF. The CDR3 bases are TGTGCTAGCAGTTTAACAGGGAAAGATAATTCACCCCTCCACTTT.

This chain joins TRBV5-1 and TRBJ2-1; 11 bases fit TRBD2. There are 16 residues in the CDR3. Trimming at V came to 4 bases and at J to 6 bases, leaving 9 bases not matched to a gene. Germline V gene data show CDR1 as SGHRS and CDR2 as YFSETQ. CDR3 protein: CASSPRLAGGSNEQFF. CDR3 nucleotide sequence: TGCGCCAGCAGCCCAAGATTAGCGGGGGGGTCCAATGAGCAGTTCTTC. The whole variable domain, filled in from reference TRBV5-1 and TRBJ2-1, reads KAGVTQTPRYLIKTRGQQVTLSCSPISGHRSVSWYQQTPGQGLQFLFEYFSETQRNKGNFPGRFSGRQFSNSRSEMNVSTLELGDSALYLCASSPRLAGGSNEQFFGPGTRLTVL.

This clone was detected once. The rearrangement joins TRBV6-2 or TRBV6-3 to TRBJ1-1; D is possibly TRBD1 (6 bases). The CDR3 extends over 15 amino acids. Trimming pared 0 bases from V and 11 bases from J, leaving 19 bases between. The germline V gene encodes CDR1 MNHEY and CDR2 SVGEGT. The CDR3: CASSYSYTGTTTAFF. Here the CDR3 DNA reads TGTGCCAGCAGTTACTCGTATACAGGGACGACAACCGCTTTCTTT.

The rearrangement links TRBV11-2 to TRBJ1-1; D may be TRBD1 (5 bases). The germline V gene encodes CDR1 SGHAT and CDR2 FQNNGV. The V end was cut by 4 bases, the J end by 0 bases, with 9 bases between. The CDR3 runs 14 residues. The chain's CDR3 is CASSYGQMNTEAFF. The CDR3, as DNA: TGTGCCAGCAGCTACGGACAAATGAACACTGAAGCTTTCTTT. Complete variable domain (other parts from reference TRBV11-2 and TRBJ1-1): EAGVAQSPRYKIIEKRQSVAFWCNPISGHATLYWYQQILGQGPKLLIQFQNNGVVDDSQLPKDRFSAERLKGVDSTLKIQPAKLEDSAVYLCASSYGQMNTEAFFGQGTRLTVV.

The chain links TRBV6-2 or TRBV6-3 to TRBJ2-2; 9 bases agree with TRBD2. Trimming cost V 4 bases and J 6 bases; bases outside gene matches: 12. This CDR3 spans 17 amino acids. Germline-derived CDR1 and CDR2 are MNHEY and SVGEGT. In nucleotides, the CDR3 is TGTGCCAGCAGTTTCAACAGACCGGGACTAGCCTCCGGGGAGCTGTTTTTT. Encoded protein: CASSFNRPGLASGELFF.

This chain links TRBV15 with TRBJ2-1, with D possibly matching TRBD2 (6 bases). This CDR3 comprises 12 residues. The V end was cut by 3 bases, the J end by 10 bases, with 10 bases between. The V gene's germline CDR1 is LNHNV and CDR2 YYDKDF (reference sequence). The chain's CDR3 is CATSREGGEQFF. The CDR3 DNA follows: TGTGCCACCAGCAGGGAGGGCGGGGAGCAGTTCTTC. Using reference TRBV15 and TRBJ2-1 for the parts outside the CDR3, the full variable domain is DAMVIQNPRYQVTQFGKPVTLSCSQTLNHNVMYWYQQKSSQAPKLLFHYYDKDFNNEADTPDNFQSRRPNTSFCFLDIRSPGLGDTAMYLCATSREGGEQFFGPGTRLTVL.

This chain joins TRBV7-2 and TRBJ1-1, with 7 bases lining up with TRBD1. J gave up 13 bases and V 7 bases, and 15 bases lay outside the gene matches. The CDR3 is 13 amino acids. Germline assignment: CDR1 SGHTA and CDR2 FQGNSA. CDR3 sequence: CASTEVPGQTIFF. CDR3 nucleotides: TGTGCCAGCACCGAAGTCCCGGGACAGACCATTTTCTTT.

The chain recombines TRBV7-6 with TRBJ1-6, with D possibly being TRBD1 (5 bases). This CDR3 is 15 amino acids long. V lost 0 bases and J lost 6, with 9 bases in between. Germline CDR1 reads SGHVS; CDR2 reads FNYEAQ. The CDR3 coding sequence is TGTGCCAGCAGCTTAGCAGGCAGGGCTAATTCACCCCTCCACTTT. Translation gives CASSLAGRANSPLHF.

There are a few counts of this clone. The chain employs TRBV4-1 and TRBJ1-4, with a weak D call TRBD1 (5 bases). Germline values: CDR1 MGHRA, CDR2 YSYEKL. V was trimmed by 2 bases and J by 7 bases, leaving 8 bases between them. The CDR3 is 13 residues long. The CDR3 DNA follows: TGCGCCAGCAGCCAATGGAGGGGTGAAAAACTGTTTTTT. It codes for CASSQWRGEKLFF.